This T cell receptor (beta chain) comes out of a study of T cell clones after liver transplantation. For the study at large: A pre-transplant mixed lymphocyte reaction with TCRbeta sequencing defined graft-donor-reactive clones followed in post-transplant blood. Pre-transplant mixed lymphocyte reactions yielded third-party-reactive TCRbeta sequences as comparators for graft-donor-reactive sequences. Study-wide results and caveats: The donor-reactive repertoire was only partly measurable in a couple of subjects, lacking donor cells. Post-transplant time points were not standardized, so conclusions are preliminary.

On this clone itself: The antigen remains unidentified.

The CDR3 spans 12 residues. V was trimmed by 7 bases and J by 8 bases, leaving 14 bases between them. Per germline, CDR1 LNHDA and CDR2 SQIVND (reference sequence). TCRdb's copy holds only in-frame clones and misses some; the assay was immunoSEQ multiplex PCR. Of about 120,000 clones listed, about nine tenths were seen once; the top ten hold around 0.8%. V is TRBV19 and J is TRBJ1-2; D unresolved. This receptor was obtained from a human patient who received a liver transplant. Some T cells may be transferred from the graft donor. This specimen was CD4+ T cells from blood, taken 12 months after liver transplant. The CDR3 loop is CASNPPVGGYTF. The CDR3 nucleotides are TGTGCCAGTAACCCCCCCGTAGGCGGCTACACCTTC. The whole variable domain, remainder taken from reference TRBV19 and TRBJ1-2, is DGGITQSPKYLFRKEGQNVTLSCEQNLNHDAMYWYRQDPGQGLRLIYYSQIVNDFQKGDIAEGYSVSREKKESFPLTVTSAQKNPTAFYLCASNPPVGGYTFGSGTRLTVV.